A single sample gave rise to the 23 T cell receptor beta chains below, sequenced in a study of T cell clonotyping in hematopoietic cell transplantation. Libraries were prepared by immunoSEQ multiplex PCR; TCRdb keeps only in-frame clonotypes and omits some of them. The sample has approximately 26,000 clones; approximately 82% are singletons. Time point in this sample: recipient sample about 28 days before transplant, after cytoreduction. This material consisted of peripheral blood mononuclear cells, taken before stem cell transplant. Receptors originate from a woman aged 55-69 years with acute myeloid leukemia. Some clones in this sample may be carry-over from other donors' samples.

This chain joins TRBV15 and TRBJ1-1; a weak D match, TRBD1 (5 bases). V lost 0 bases and J 0 bases, leaving 14 bases between the germline ends. The CDR3 extends over 17 amino acids. CDR1 is LNHNV, CDR2 YYDKDF, per germline (reference sequence). The CDR3 reads CATSRDRWAGMNTEAFF. In DNA form, the CDR3 reads TGTGCCACCAGCAGAGATCGATGGGCAGGGATGAACACTGAAGCTTTCTTT.

The V and J genes are TRBV5-1 and TRBJ2-2, with 11 positions matching TRBD2. The trim removed 3 bases at V and 4 bases at J, leaving 8 bases unmatched. The CDR3 is made up of 17 amino acids. Looked up from germline, CDR1 is SGHRS and CDR2 is YFSETQ. As DNA, the CDR3 is TGCGCCAGCAGCTGGGGACTAGCGGCCCCGCCCACCGGGGAGCTGTTTTTT. It yields the protein CASSWGLAAPPTGELFF.

This clone is termed medium-sized. The chain carries TRBV7-9 and TRBJ2-1; D is possibly TRBD2 (6 bases). This CDR3 is built from 11 residues. CDR1 is SEHNR and CDR2 is FQNEAQ in the germline V gene (reference sequence). The ends were cut back, 0 bases at V and 15 bases at J, with 9 bases in the middle. The CDR3 bases are TGTGCCAGCAGCTTAGCAGGGGAGGTGTTCTTC. It encodes CASSLAGEVFF.

This chain connects TRBV19 to TRBJ2-4; TRBD1 might be the D (9 bases). Germline CDR1 LNHDA, CDR2 SQIVND (reference sequence). There are 17 residues in the CDR3. The ends were cut back, 0 bases at V and 3 bases at J, with 15 bases in the middle. The CDR3 loop is CASSIDGTGTSKNIQYF. CDR3 nucleotides: TGTGCCAGTAGTATAGATGGGACAGGGACTAGCAAAAACATTCAGTACTTC.

This clone was seen more than once but under ten times. V is TRBV7-6 and J is TRBJ1-2; perhaps TRBD1 as D (6 bases). Trimming shortened V by 3 bases and J by 3 bases, and 8 bases separated the two germline ends. The germline V gene encodes CDR1 SGHVS and CDR2 FNYEAQ. This CDR3 is 13 amino acids long. CDR3: CASSFPGDYGYTF. CDR3 nucleotide sequence: TGTGCCAGCAGCTTCCCAGGGGACTATGGCTACACCTTC. Combining the CDR3 with reference TRBV7-6 and TRBJ1-2 gives the whole variable domain GAGVSQSPRYKVTKRGQDVALRCDPISGHVSLYWYRQALGQGPEFLTYFNYEAQQDKSGLPNDRFSAERPEGSISTLTIQRTEQRDSAMYRCASSFPGDYGYTFGSGTRLTVV.

The rearrangement uses TRBV2 and TRBJ2-3; D ambiguous. V was trimmed by 8 bases and J by 6 bases, leaving 18 bases between them. The CDR3 contains 14 residues. The germline V gene has CDR1 SNHLY and CDR2 FYNNEI. The CDR3 sequence is CASFSVSGVDTQYF. DNA of the CDR3: TGTGCCAGCTTTTCAGTTTCTGGGGTCGATACGCAGTATTTT.

The genes are TRBV4-3 and TRBJ2-7; 12 nucleotides line up with TRBD2. After removal of 0 bases from V and 0 bases from J, the junction contained 3 bases not matched to a gene. CDR1 and CDR2 from the germline V gene are LGHNA and YSLEER. This CDR3 has 17 amino acids. In DNA form, the CDR3 reads TGCGCCAGCAGCCAAGATGGACTAGCGGGGAACTCCTACGAGCAGTACTTC. It is translated as CASSQDGLAGNSYEQYF.

The DNA for the CDR3 is TGTGCCAGCAGCGCCAGGGGTTCTAACACCGGGGAGCTGTTTTTT. Amino acids: CASSARGSNTGELFF. The J gene is TRBJ2-2, the V gene TRBV9, with a tentative D call TRBD1 (6 bases). With 3 bases removed from V and 2 bases from J, the gap between germline ends came to 11 bases. The germline CDR1 and CDR2 sequences are SGDLS and YYNGEE. The CDR3 has 15 residues.

The V call is TRBV19, the J call TRBJ1-5; D possibly corresponds to TRBD1 (5 bases). Trimming took off 3 bases at V and 4 bases at J, with 10 bases between the two ends. Germline CDR1 is LNHDA and CDR2 is SQIVND (reference sequence). The CDR3 sequence is 14 residues long. In nucleotides, the CDR3 is TGTGCCAGTAGTATCACAGGTGCAAATCAGCCCCAGCATTTT. Amino acid sequence: CASSITGANQPQHF. The full variable domain, completed using reference TRBV19 and TRBJ1-5, is DGGITQSPKYLFRKEGQNVTLSCEQNLNHDAMYWYRQDPGQGLRLIYYSQIVNDFQKGDIAEGYSVSREKKESFPLTVTSAQKNPTAFYLCASSITGANQPQHFGDGTRLSIL.

The J gene is TRBJ1-2, the V gene TRBV7-9; 8 positions match TRBD1. V lost 5 bases to trimming and J lost 6 bases; unmatched junction nucleotides: 11. The germline V gene has CDR1 SEHNR and CDR2 FQNEAQ (reference sequence). This CDR3 is built from 15 residues. CDR3 sequence (DNA): TGTGCCAGCAGCCTCCATGAGACAGGGGATCATGGCTACACCTTC. Its protein is CASSLHETGDHGYTF. Full variable domain (rest looked up from reference TRBV7-9 and TRBJ1-2): DTGVSQNPRHKITKRGQNVTFRCDPISEHNRLYWYRQTLGQGPEFLTYFQNEAQLEKSRLLSDRFSAERPKGSFSTLEIQRTEQGDSAMYLCASSLHETGDHGYTFGSGTRLTVV.

The rearrangement uses TRBV19 and TRBJ1-2, with D possibly TRBD1 on 6 matching bases. CDR3 size: 17 residues. CDR1 is LNHDA, CDR2 SQIVND, per germline (reference sequence). V lost 10 bases, J lost 1 base, and 25 bases lay in between. As DNA, the CDR3 is TGTGCCACCCGTGGACAGTTGGGCCTAGGTTTTAACTATGGCTACACCTTC. Protein sequence: CATRGQLGLGFNYGYTF.

The J gene is TRBJ1-6, the V gene TRBV28; D is undetermined. Germline assignment: CDR1 MDHEN and CDR2 SYDVKM. The CDR3 loop spans 15 amino acids. V dropped 5 bases and J dropped 6 bases, with 14 bases sitting between them. CDR3 DNA sequence: TGTGCCAGCAGTCCACACGACCCCATTAATTCACCCCTCCACTTT. Its protein is CASSPHDPINSPLHF.

The chain recombines TRBV27 with TRBJ2-7; possible D gene TRBD2, 6 bases. CDR1 is MNHEY, CDR2 SMNVEV, per germline (reference sequence). The CDR3 sequence is 15 residues long. Deletions cut 5 bases from V and 2 bases from J, with 16 bases between. CDR3 region: CASSQGLPVPYEQYF. The CDR3 DNA sequence: TGTGCCAGCAGTCAGGGACTTCCCGTGCCCTACGAGCAGTACTTC.

This chain uses TRBV27 with TRBJ1-1; 7 bases fit TRBD1. The CDR3 has 13 amino acids. The J segment lost 2 bases and the V segment lost 4 bases, leaving 1 base of the junction unmatched. The V gene's germline CDR1 is MNHEY and CDR2 SMNVEV (reference sequence). Here the CDR3 DNA reads TGTGCCAGCAGTTGGACAGGAAACACTGAAGCTTTCTTT. It encodes CASSWTGNTEAFF.

This chain links TRBV7-2 with TRBJ2-7; D may be TRBD2 (5 bases). The CDR3 sequence is 14 residues long. The ends were cut back, 5 bases at V and 2 bases at J, with 13 bases in the middle. Germline CDR1 SGHTA, CDR2 FQGNSA. Here the CDR3 reads CASSANRGPYEQYF. CDR3 DNA: TGTGCCAGCAGCGCAAACAGAGGGCCCTACGAGCAGTACTTC. Looking up the rest from reference TRBV7-2 and TRBJ2-7 gives the full variable domain: GAGVSQSPSNKVTEKGKDVELRCDPISGHTALYWYRQSLGQGLEFLIYFQGNSAPDKSGLPSDRFSAERTGGSVSTLTIQRTQQEDSAVYLCASSANRGPYEQYFGPGTRLTVT.

The chain uses TRBV12-5 and TRBJ2-7, with D possibly TRBD1 on 5 matching bases. CDR3 size: 14 residues. Germline CDR1 and CDR2: LGHNT and FRNRAP. The V and J ends lost 7 bases and 0 bases respectively, with 13 bases between them. CDR3 sequence (DNA): TGTGCTAGTGTCCTGGGGCAAAGCTCCTACGAGCAGTACTTC. Its translation is CASVLGQSSYEQYF.

The chain has TRBV19 and TRBJ1-1, with 7 positions matching TRBD1. Germline CDR1 LNHDA, CDR2 SQIVND (reference sequence). The CDR3 totals 14 residues. Unmatched junction bases numbered 10, after V lost 7 bases and J lost 5 bases. DNA for the CDR3: TGTGCCAGTAATCACAGGGGAAAGATGACTGAAGCTTTCTTT. It is translated as CASNHRGKMTEAFF.

This sequence joins TRBV2 and TRBJ1-1; a weak D match, TRBD1 (5 bases). The CDR3 consists of 10 residues. Trimming removed 11 bases from V and 7 bases from J, with 11 bases in between. Germline V gene sequence: CDR1 SNHLY, CDR2 FYNNEI. CDR3 loop: CAGGSNEAFF. The CDR3 DNA is TGTGCCGGGGGATCAAATGAAGCTTTCTTT.

This sequence joins TRBV19 and TRBJ2-7; no clear D gene. V was clipped by 3 bases and J by 3 bases, with 18 bases between them. This CDR3 region has 16 residues. The germline V gene encodes CDR1 LNHDA and CDR2 SQIVND (reference sequence). As DNA, the CDR3 is TGTGCCAGTAGTATCTCGTTTCACAGTTCTATCTACGAGCAGTACTTC. Translated: CASSISFHSSIYEQYF.

The chain couples TRBV6-1 to TRBJ1-1, with 7 positions matching TRBD1. The CDR3 is made up of 14 amino acids. From germline, CDR1 is MNHNS and CDR2 SASEGT. V trimming: 5 bases; J trimming: 3 bases; junction bases outside the gene matches: 6. CDR3 sequence (DNA): TGTGCCAGCAGTCTTGGACAGGCGTACACTGAAGCTTTCTTT. Protein product: CASSLGQAYTEAFF.

The rearrangement links TRBV10-3 to TRBJ1-6, with 9 bases identical to TRBD1. Trimming at V came to 2 bases and at J to 7 bases, leaving 0 bases not matched to a gene. This CDR3 has 14 amino acids. In germline, CDR1 is ENHRY, CDR2 SYGVKD. Written as DNA, the CDR3 is TGTGCCATCAGTGAGGGGACAGGGAATTCACCCCTCCACTTT. Amino acid sequence: CAISEGTGNSPLHF.

CDR3 DNA sequence: TGCGCCAGCAGCTTGCGGGCCGTCGAGGGCGGGGAGCTGTTTTTT. It yields the protein CASSLRAVEGGELFF. The chain couples TRBV5-1 to TRBJ2-2, with D perhaps matching TRBD2 (5 bases). Germline V gene lookup returns CDR1 SGHRS and CDR2 YFSETQ. Trimming removed 1 base at V and 7 bases at J, with 14 bases between. The CDR3 covers 15 residues. The full variable domain, rest sourced from reference TRBV5-1 and TRBJ2-2, is KAGVTQTPRYLIKTRGQQVTLSCSPISGHRSVSWYQQTPGQGLQFLFEYFSETQRNKGNFPGRFSGRQFSNSRSEMNVSTLELGDSALYLCASSLRAVEGGELFFGEGSRLTVL.

The count of this clone is one. The J gene is TRBJ2-3, the V gene TRBV4-3; TRBD1 agrees at 11 bases. Unmatched junction bases numbered 11, after V lost 3 bases and J lost 6 bases. Germline V gene lookup returns CDR1 LGHNA and CDR2 YSLEER. This CDR3 has 17 residues. The CDR3 region is CASSQDRTGGFSDTQYF. CDR3 DNA sequence: TGCGCCAGCAGCCAGGATAGGACAGGGGGCTTCTCGGATACGCAGTATTTT.